Listed below are T cell receptor beta chains from one sample, sequenced in a study of blood T cell repertoires in COVID-19. Here immunoSEQ multiplex PCR was the method, and the copy in TCRdb shows in-frame clones only, minus some. This table holds over 150,000 clones, just under 85% found once. Material: peripheral blood. These receptors came from a woman aged 80 or over with COVID-19, enrolled during active disease. Both conserved end residues are part of each CDR3. D genes are given only for firm matches. Size is omitted from some rows. Given values are once, few, many or a class for expanded clones.

D gene: .; J gene: TRBJ1-1; V gene: TRBV3-1/TRBV3-2; clone size: .; CDR3 protein: CASSQLRGNTEAFF; CDR3 DNA: TGTGCCAGCAGCCAACTCAGGGGGAACACTGAAGCTTTCTTT
D gene: .; J gene: TRBJ2-3; V gene: TRBV18; clone size: .; CDR3 protein: CASSPLDSSDTQYF; CDR3 DNA: TGTGCCAGCTCACCATTAGACAGCTCAGATACGCAGTATTTT
D gene: TRBD2; J gene: TRBJ2-2; V gene: TRBV6-6; clone size: .; CDR3 protein: CASSTLAGSGELFF; CDR3 DNA: TGTGCCAGCAGTACGTTAGCGGGGTCCGGGGAGCTGTTTTTT
D gene: .; J gene: TRBJ1-2; V gene: TRBV27; clone size: .; CDR3 protein: CASRPTGSYGYTF; CDR3 DNA: TGTGCCAGCAGACCAACAGGGTCCTATGGCTACACCTTC
D gene: .; J gene: TRBJ1-4; V gene: TRBV2; clone size: few; CDR3 protein: CASSVNRATNEKLFF; CDR3 DNA: TGTGCCAGCAGTGTCAACAGGGCGACTAATGAAAAACTGTTTTTT
D gene: .; J gene: TRBJ2-5; V gene: TRBV29-1; clone size: .; CDR3 protein: CSGGRLLETQYF; CDR3 DNA: TGCAGCGGGGGGCGGCTGCTCGAGACCCAGTACTTC
D gene: .; J gene: TRBJ2-5; V gene: TRBV12-3/TRBV12-4; clone size: .; CDR3 protein: CASSLGGGETQYF; CDR3 DNA: TGTGCCAGCAGTTTAGGAGGGGGAGAGACCCAGTACTTC
D gene: .; J gene: TRBJ1-2; V gene: TRBV10-1; clone size: .; CDR3 protein: CASSEGRGGYTF; CDR3 DNA: TGCGCCAGCAGTGAAGGCCGGGGGGGCTACACCTTC
D gene: TRBD1; J gene: TRBJ1-2; V gene: TRBV2; clone size: .; CDR3 protein: CASSFTGGNYGYTF; CDR3 DNA: TGTGCCAGCAGTTTCACAGGGGGAAACTATGGCTACACCTTC
D gene: .; J gene: TRBJ2-5; V gene: TRBV10-3; clone size: .; CDR3 protein: CAISGTGTPKETQYF; CDR3 DNA: TGTGCCATCAGTGGGACCGGGACACCAAAAGAGACCCAGTACTTC
D gene: .; J gene: TRBJ2-3; V gene: TRBV7-9; clone size: .; CDR3 protein: CASGPWKGGTDTQYF; CDR3 DNA: TGTGCCAGCGGGCCTTGGAAGGGGGGCACAGATACGCAGTATTTT
D gene: TRBD2; J gene: TRBJ2-1; V gene: TRBV9; clone size: .; CDR3 protein: CASSASGSRNEQFF; CDR3 DNA: TGTGCCAGCAGCGCCAGCGGGAGTAGGAATGAGCAGTTCTTC
D gene: TRBD1; J gene: TRBJ1-1; V gene: TRBV18; clone size: .; CDR3 protein: CASSGGGKNTEAFF; CDR3 DNA: TGTGCCAGCTCAGGAGGGGGCAAGAACACTGAAGCTTTCTTT